Sequencing of this T cell receptor (beta chain) was carried out in a study of identifying expanded T cells in peripheral blood. Generated by immunoSEQ multiplex PCR, the TCRdb table keeps only in-frame clones and is missing some. The sample contains about 100,000 clones, roughly 86% of which appear only once. The germline V gene encodes CDR1 LGHNA and CDR2 YSLEER. The germline V and J ends were trimmed by 0 bases and 7 bases, with 10 bases remaining between them. The CDR3 is made up of 15 amino acids. This clonotype was obtained from a person between 18 and 75 years old in good health. The source material was blood. The chain is built from TRBV4-3 and TRBJ1-6; TRBD1 is a possible D gene (5 bases). CDR3: CASSQDSGANSPLHF. The CDR3 nucleotides are TGCGCCAGCAGCCAAGATTCCGGGGCGAATTCACCCCTCCACTTT.